Listed below are T cell receptor beta chains from one sample, sequenced in a study of T-cell reconstitution after alpha-beta-depleted transplantation in children. TCRdb passed the PCR reads through MiXCR, listing each CDR3 protein once. Seen here are a few hundred thousand distinct CDR3 sequences, about 11% observed once, and the top ten hold 4.5% to 6%. The sequencing here drew on PBMCs from the stem cell graft donor, taken from the stem cell graft. These receptors all come from a human donor who donated a stem cell graft to a child with acute myeloid leukemia. The CDR3 runs from the conserved cysteine through the conserved F or W. The D gene is left open where the match is weak. Clone size is stated in some rows and not others, as once, few, many or a class when expanded.

CDR3 protein	CDR3 DNA	D gene	V gene	J gene	clone size
CASRQGSTTDTQYF	TGTGCCAGCAGACAGGGCTCTACCACAGATACGCAGTATTTT	.	TRBV6-1	TRBJ2-3	many
CASSLLDGTEAFF	TGCGCCAGCAGCTTGTTGGACGGAACTGAAGCTTTCTTT	.	TRBV5-1	TRBJ1-1	few
CASSYTGRGYQETQYF	TGTGCCAGCAGTTACACAGGTCGGGGGTACCAAGAGACCCAGTACTTC	.	TRBV6-5	TRBJ2-5	.
CASKRQIQETQYF	TGTGCCAGCAAAAGACAGATACAAGAGACCCAGTACTTC	.	TRBV6-2/TRBV6-3	TRBJ2-5	.
CSVKRLAGAPLTDTQYF	TGCAGCGTTAAACGACTAGCGGGAGCCCCTCTCACAGATACGCAGTATTTT	TRBD2	TRBV29-1	TRBJ2-3	.
CSARDPGGPRADTQYF	TGCAGTGCTAGAGATCCAGGAGGGCCGCGCGCAGATACGCAGTATTTT	.	TRBV20-1	TRBJ2-3	many
CSARGVTSTGAGPQETQYF	TGCAGTGCTAGAGGGGTGACTAGCACCGGAGCGGGTCCACAAGAGACCCAGTACTTC	TRBD2	TRBV20-1	TRBJ2-5	.
CASSGQGQGSPLHF	TGTGCCAGCAGTGGACAGGGGCAGGGTTCACCCCTCCACTTT	TRBD1	TRBV2	TRBJ1-6	many
CASSFQGDNSPLHF	TGCGCCAGCAGCTTTCAGGGGGATAATTCACCCCTCCACTTT	TRBD1	TRBV5-1	TRBJ1-6	.
CASSQREHAYEQYF	TGTGCCAGCAGCCAGCGGGAGCATGCCTACGAGCAGTACTTC	TRBD2	TRBV11-2	TRBJ2-7	.